The 20 T cell receptor beta chains in this list originate from one sample, sequenced in a study of PD-1 blockade in mismatch repair-deficient tumors (dated by TCRdb to the late 2010s). Receptor libraries were prepared by the immunoSEQ multiplex PCR assay. This immuneACCESS table, as held by TCRdb, lists in-frame sequences with V and J called but not all clones. Of the missing ones, under half trace to an unresolved V gene in checked studies; the others have no known cause. This sample comprises about 68,000 clones, around 73% of them detected only once. The ten largest account for approximately 5% of the sample. Sequenced here: peripheral blood, sampled 2 weeks after starting pembrolizumab. Source of these receptors: an adult with mismatch repair-deficient cancer.

J is TRBJ1-2 and V is TRBV28, with D unresolved. Looked up from germline, CDR1 is MDHEN and CDR2 is SYDVKM. The ends were cut back, 8 bases at V and 2 bases at J, with 6 bases in the middle. This CDR3 has 11 residues. The CDR3 DNA reads TGTGCCAGCGATGGGAACTATGGCTACACCTTC. Protein product: CASDGNYGYTF.

Remarks on this clone: Additional DNA sequences in this sample encode the identical CDR3. The rearrangement joins TRBV11-2 to TRBJ2-7; tentative D call: TRBD1 (5 bases). The CDR3 has 12 residues. CDR1 and CDR2 from the germline V gene are SGHAT and FQNNGV. V was cut by 5 bases and J by 4 bases, with 9 bases left in between. The CDR3 reads CASSPDRYEQYF. In DNA, the CDR3 is TGTGCCAGCAGCCCTGACAGATACGAGCAGTACTTC.

The chain combines TRBV28 with TRBJ2-3, with 13 bases matching TRBD2. From germline, CDR1 is MDHEN and CDR2 SYDVKM. After removal of 4 bases from V and 2 bases from J, the junction contained 3 bases not matched to a gene. This CDR3 spans 16 amino acids. The CDR3 sequence is CASSSGTSGNTDTQYF. CDR3 DNA sequence: TGTGCCAGCAGTTCGGGGACTAGCGGGAACACAGATACGCAGTATTTT.

The rearrangement uses TRBV27 and TRBJ1-5; 9 bases line up with TRBD1. Germline CDR1 and CDR2: MNHEY and SMNVEV (reference sequence). This CDR3 comprises 16 residues. Losses at the gene ends were 2 bases for V and 2 bases for J; bases not matched to a gene: 4. CDR3: CASSLTGGRGNQPQHF. CDR3 coding DNA: TGTGCCAGCAGTTTAACAGGGGGCCGGGGCAATCAGCCCCAGCATTTT.

The rearrangement links TRBV6-6 to TRBJ2-7, with 8 bases matching TRBD2. The length of the CDR3 is 15 residues. The V segment lost 2 bases and the J segment 6 bases; nucleotides outside the gene matches: 9. Germline loops: CDR1 MNHNY, CDR2 SVGAGI (reference sequence). CDR3 loop: CASSYLLAAGGEQYF. In DNA, the CDR3 is TGTGCCAGCAGTTACCTCCTGGCGGCGGGAGGCGAGCAGTACTTC.

This rearrangement joins TRBV2 to TRBJ1-3, with D unclear. The CDR3 length is 14 residues. The germline V gene encodes CDR1 SNHLY and CDR2 FYNNEI. V lost 4 bases and J 4 bases, leaving 11 bases between the germline ends. This CDR3 is CASSVGVDGNTIYF. The CDR3 DNA sequence: TGTGCCAGCAGTGTCGGAGTAGACGGAAACACCATATATTTT.

This clone was observed once. CDR3 nucleotide sequence: TGTGCCAGTGGCGGCGTCTCCTACAATGAGCAGTTCTTC. This gives the protein CASGGVSYNEQFF. The rearrangement uses TRBV19 and TRBJ2-1; D not resolved. The V and J ends lost 8 bases and 0 bases respectively, with 8 bases between them. Germline CDR1 reads LNHDA; CDR2 reads SQIVND (reference sequence). The CDR3 loop spans 13 amino acids.

The chain employs TRBV19 and TRBJ2-7, with 10 bases identical to TRBD1. Germline trimming cut 4 bases from V and 5 bases from J; bases unmatched to any gene: 5. CDR3 length: 14 amino acids. Germline V gene data show CDR1 as LNHDA and CDR2 as SQIVND (reference sequence). In DNA, the CDR3 is TGTGCCAGTAGTACCGGGACAGGGGAGAACGAGCAGTACTTC. It yields the protein CASSTGTGENEQYF.

The rearrangement joins TRBV7-2 to TRBJ2-5; D remains ambiguous. V was clipped by 1 base and J by 5 bases, with 11 bases between them. The CDR3 loop spans 14 amino acids. Per germline, CDR1 SGHTA and CDR2 FQGNSA. Here the CDR3 reads CASSLEVRKETQYF. The CDR3 region has the DNA TGTGCCAGCAGCTTAGAGGTTAGGAAGGAGACCCAGTACTTC.

This chain connects TRBV6-6 to TRBJ1-1, with D uncertain. The CDR3 is made up of 14 amino acids. Trimming pared 0 bases from V and 0 bases from J, leaving 5 bases between. Germline V gene sequence: CDR1 MNHNY, CDR2 SVGAGI (reference sequence). CDR3: CASSYSGMNTEAFF. The CDR3 bases are TGTGCCAGCAGTTACTCGGGCATGAACACTGAAGCTTTCTTT.

The V gene is TRBV7-2, the J gene TRBJ2-3, with D perhaps given as TRBD1 or TRBD2 (5 bases each). Trimming left V 3 bases short and J 2 bases short, with 12 bases between. The germline V gene encodes CDR1 SGHTA and CDR2 FQGNSA. This CDR3 has 15 residues. CDR3 in DNA: TGTGCCAGCAGCTTTTGGGACCTCCTCACAGATACGCAGTATTTT. Its translation: CASSFWDLLTDTQYF.

The genes are TRBV15 and TRBJ1-2; the D gene is possibly TRBD1 (5 bases). Between the trimmed V and J ends, which lost 0 bases and 8 bases, there was a span of 10 bases. From germline, CDR1 is LNHNV and CDR2 YYDKDF (reference sequence). This CDR3 contains 13 residues. CDR3 residues: CATSRDTGRGYTF. The CDR3 DNA follows: TGTGCCACCAGCAGAGATACAGGCAGAGGCTACACCTTC.

The chain links TRBV18 to TRBJ2-2; 7 bases are a match to TRBD1. The CDR3 contains 18 residues. Looked up from germline, CDR1 is KGHSH and CDR2 is LQKENI. V lost 4 bases, J lost 0 bases, and 11 bases stayed unmatched. Here the CDR3 reads CASSQNRGRHANTGELFF. DNA of the CDR3: TGTGCCAGCTCACAAAACAGGGGCCGCCACGCGAACACCGGGGAGCTGTTTTTT.

The chain joins TRBV7-6 to TRBJ2-2; D perhaps matches TRBD2 (6 bases). CDR1 is SGHVS and CDR2 is FNYEAQ in the germline V gene. This CDR3 is 16 amino acids long. The V end lost 5 bases, the J end lost 3 bases, and 16 bases lay between the germline ends. The CDR3 DNA reads as TGTGCCAGCAGCCACTCGGCGGGAAAATACACCGGGGAGCTGTTTTTT. Its protein product is CASSHSAGKYTGELFF.

This chain links TRBV15 with TRBJ2-3; 7 nucleotides align to TRBD2. Trimming took 2 bases from V and 1 from J; bases not matched to a gene: 6. Germline lookup yields CDR1 LNHNV and CDR2 YYDKDF (reference sequence). This CDR3 spans 16 amino acids. The CDR3 is CATSRTTSARTDTQYF. The CDR3 coding sequence is TGTGCCACCAGCAGAACTACTAGCGCCCGCACAGATACGCAGTATTTT. The full variable domain, completed using reference TRBV15 and TRBJ2-3, is DAMVIQNPRYQVTQFGKPVTLSCSQTLNHNVMYWYQQKSSQAPKLLFHYYDKDFNNEADTPDNFQSRRPNTSFCFLDIRSPGLGDTAMYLCATSRTTSARTDTQYFGPGTRLTVL.

The J gene is TRBJ2-3, the V gene TRBV5-6; D uncertain. The V gene lost 3 bases and the J gene lost 1 base, with 12 bases spanning the gap. Germline V gene sequence: CDR1 SGHDT, CDR2 YYEEEE. The CDR3 contains 15 residues. The CDR3: CASSSDGYGTDTQYF. CDR3 nucleotides: TGTGCCAGCAGCTCGGACGGCTACGGCACAGATACGCAGTATTTT.

The genes are TRBV9 and TRBJ2-7, with 7 bases that match TRBD2. The germline V gene has CDR1 SGDLS and CDR2 YYNGEE. The trim removed 3 bases at V and 3 bases at J, leaving 9 bases unmatched. The CDR3 contains 15 residues. CDR3 DNA sequence: TGTGCCAGCAGCGCCTCTAGCGGAGTGGGCTACGAGCAGTACTTC. Translation gives CASSASSGVGYEQYF. The full variable domain, completed using reference TRBV9 and TRBJ2-7, is DSGVTQTPKHLITATGQRVTLRCSPRSGDLSVYWYQQSLDQGLQFLIQYYNGEERAKGNILERFSAQQFPDLHSELNLSSLELGDSALYFCASSASSGVGYEQYFGPGTRLTVT.

The gene calls are TRBV9 and TRBJ2-5; TRBD1 agrees at 9 bases. The V segment lost 3 bases and the J segment 5 bases; nucleotides outside the gene matches: 5. Germline V lookup: CDR1 SGDLS, CDR2 YYNGEE. This CDR3 is built from 14 residues. The CDR3 DNA is TGTGCCAGCAGCGAGAGACAGGGGGGGGAGACCCAGTACTTC. Amino acid sequence: CASSERQGGETQYF.

This chain uses TRBV5-8 with TRBJ2-2; D perhaps matches TRBD2 (5 bases). In germline, CDR1 is SGHTS, CDR2 YDEGEE. The CDR3 covers 13 residues. Deletions cut 4 bases from V and 5 bases from J, with 9 bases between. This CDR3 reads CASSITSTGELFF. CDR3 in DNA: TGTGCCAGCAGCATCACTAGTACCGGGGAGCTGTTTTTT.

The gene calls are TRBV7-2 and TRBJ1-3; D is ambiguous. Deletions cut 1 base from V and 5 bases from J, with 3 bases between. The germline gives CDR1 SGHTA, CDR2 FQGNSA. This CDR3 spans 12 amino acids. DNA for the CDR3: TGTGCCAGCAGCTTAGGCCGAAACACCATATATTTT. Translated, it gives CASSLGRNTIYF.